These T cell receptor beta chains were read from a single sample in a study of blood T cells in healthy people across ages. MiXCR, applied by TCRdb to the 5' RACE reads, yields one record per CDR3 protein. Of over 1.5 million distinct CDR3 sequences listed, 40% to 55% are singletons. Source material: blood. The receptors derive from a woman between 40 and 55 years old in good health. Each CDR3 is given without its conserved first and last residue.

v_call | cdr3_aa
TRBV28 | ASSFLVGLADYEQY
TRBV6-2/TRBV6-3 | ASSYSTSGGHQETQY
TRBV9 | ASSVGFGNGYT
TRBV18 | ASSRRDRLPIQY
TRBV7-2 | ASSLAPQPLAKNIQY
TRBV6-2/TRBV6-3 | ASRNLGEQY
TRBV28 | ASSIGVGTGRLLETQY
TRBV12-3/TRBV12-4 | ASSLGRHLSANYGYT
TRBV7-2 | ASSLEGTSGRQRNIQY
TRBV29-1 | SVETPGSYGYT
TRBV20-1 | SASRGGRSSGPQH
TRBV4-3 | ASSQEARQYQYGYT
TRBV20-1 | SAAGLGQLIYEQY
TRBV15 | ATSSGQETQY
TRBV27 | ASSIGQGSPLH
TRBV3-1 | ASRGVDNSPLH
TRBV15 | ATSRDTWETEAF
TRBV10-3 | AISVSGETQY
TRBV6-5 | ASRTGHSSSYEQY
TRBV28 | ASSGTRVGETQY
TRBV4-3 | ASSLERGQGQDTQY
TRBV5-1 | ASAGVGGNSPLH
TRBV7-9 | ASSFALSEGYT
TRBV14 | ASSLYAQGTYGYT
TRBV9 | ASSHRDRGMSGANVLT
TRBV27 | ASCERGSTDTQY
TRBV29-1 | SVESKRWGVQETQY
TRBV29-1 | SVGRERGSGNEQF
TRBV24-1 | ATSATGSSGEQF
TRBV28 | ASSTRQGRYEQY
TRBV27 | ASSGRNRGTYEQY
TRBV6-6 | ASSHVGGKSTEAF
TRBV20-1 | SAGATHTQY
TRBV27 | ASRAGGRGYT
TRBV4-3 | ASSPDGTGVEAF
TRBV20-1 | SARANLRTGQDGYT
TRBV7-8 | ASILRRAGWQETQY
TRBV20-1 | SARGQHTDTQY
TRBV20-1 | SARWAVDIYEQY
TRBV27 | ASSQGSIGGYT
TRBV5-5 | ACSLASWTDPRAEQY
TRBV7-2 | ASSLAVGATNEKLF
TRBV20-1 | SARGGQHPYEQY
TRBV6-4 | ASSDGGNSGANVLT
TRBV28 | ALAVPGRGYT
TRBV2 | ASSEGRGGIREQF
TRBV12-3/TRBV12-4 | ASSFPNSDEQF
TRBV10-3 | AISLEDTQY
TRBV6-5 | ASSTRTGKNEQY
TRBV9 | ASSPSITSGGSYEQY
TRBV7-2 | ASSSPSPPRETQY
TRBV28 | ASSPRWGGNTEAF
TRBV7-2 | ASRSGVRDTEAF
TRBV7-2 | ASSVPGQETQY
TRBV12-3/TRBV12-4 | TSTEGCLAGAPSTDTQY